The next 5 T cell receptor beta chains were all read from a single sample in a study of Ad26.COV2.S vaccination and SARS-CoV-2 variants. Treatment meaning: roughly 20 received Ad26.COV2.S at low or high dose, single or two shots; about 5 received placebo; per-sample allocation not given. Specimens were obtained on day 63 following the first vaccine or placebo injection. Only in-frame clones appear in the TCRdb table, and some are missing; sequencing was by immunoSEQ multiplex PCR. The table shows under 300,000 clones, with roughly 85% occurring only once. Sequenced here: peripheral blood, sampled in a trial of Ad26.COV2.S vaccine versus placebo. These receptors originate from a person aged 18-65 years who received the Ad26.COV2.S COVID-19 vaccine or a placebo.

This sequence joins TRBV4-3 and TRBJ1-2, with D hard to call. The germline V gene has CDR1 LGHNA and CDR2 YSLEER. This CDR3 has 15 amino acids. The V gene lost 1 base and the J gene lost 6 bases, with 15 bases spanning the gap. The CDR3 bases are TGCGCCAGCAGCCAAGTCCGTCTAGGCGACCATGGCTACACCTTC. This codes for CASSQVRLGDHGYTF.

The chain recombines TRBV7-3 with TRBJ2-3, with TRBD2 matching over 8 bases. Germline V gene data show CDR1 as SGHTA and CDR2 as FQGTGA. This CDR3 comprises 14 residues. The trim removed 5 bases at V and 1 base at J, leaving 2 bases unmatched. CDR3 sequence: CASSRSGGTDTQYF. CDR3 in DNA: TGTGCCAGCAGCCGTAGCGGGGGCACAGATACGCAGTATTTT.

This chain links TRBV5-5 with TRBJ2-7, with D possibly TRBD2 on 6 matching bases. Germline CDR1 is SGHKS and CDR2 is YYEKEE (reference sequence). This CDR3 is 15 amino acids long. The V end lost 4 bases, the J end lost 7 bases, and 21 bases lay between the germline ends. For the CDR3, the DNA is TGTGCCAGCAGCCTAATTCGGGCGGGATCGGGTGAGCAGTACGTC. This gives the protein CASSLIRAGSGEQYV.

The gene calls are TRBV19 and TRBJ1-1; D is undetermined. The ends were cut back, 3 bases at V and 0 bases at J, with 8 bases in the middle. The germline gives CDR1 LNHDA, CDR2 SQIVND (reference sequence). The CDR3 length is 14 residues. The CDR3 reads CASSIVGMNTEAFF. The CDR3 DNA is TGTGCCAGTAGTATCGTCGGCATGAACACTGAAGCTTTCTTT.

This rearrangement joins TRBV30 to TRBJ2-6, with TRBD1 identical over 10 bases. CDR3 length equals 18 residues. The germline V gene has CDR1 GTSNPN and CDR2 SVGIG (reference sequence). Trimming at V came to 5 bases and at J to 1 base, leaving 11 bases not matched to a gene. The CDR3 here is CAWVAGDRGGSGANVLTF. In DNA form, the CDR3 reads TGTGCCTGGGTTGCTGGGGACAGGGGCGGGTCTGGGGCCAACGTCCTGACTTTC.